This T cell receptor beta chain emerged from a study of shared clonotypes between healthy human individuals. Looking at the study overall: There were three CD4 naive, three CD4 memory, two CD8 naive and one CD8 memory plates per donor.

Every subset's genomic DNA went evenly onto several immunoSEQ plates. Profiled with immunoSEQ multiplex PCR; TCRdb holds only in-frame clones, not every one. The sample yields 500,000 to 550,000 clones, about 96% seen once. Study-level findings and limits: Estimated clonotype richness was generally higher in naive than memory subsets.

The germline gives CDR1 MNHEY, CDR2 SVGAGI. With 0 bases removed from V and 4 bases from J, the gap between germline ends came to 15 bases. This CDR3 has 16 amino acids. Notes on this clone: The target antigen is unknown.

Sequenced: naive CD4+ T cells sorted from blood. Specified subset: CD45RA+ positively selected. The receptor was derived from a woman in her 30s in good health. This chain joins TRBV6-5 and TRBJ1-2; D remains unclear. CDR3 sequence: CASSYSAMGDTYGYTF. CDR3 coding DNA: TGTGCCAGCAGTTACTCGGCTATGGGAGACACCTATGGCTACACCTTC.